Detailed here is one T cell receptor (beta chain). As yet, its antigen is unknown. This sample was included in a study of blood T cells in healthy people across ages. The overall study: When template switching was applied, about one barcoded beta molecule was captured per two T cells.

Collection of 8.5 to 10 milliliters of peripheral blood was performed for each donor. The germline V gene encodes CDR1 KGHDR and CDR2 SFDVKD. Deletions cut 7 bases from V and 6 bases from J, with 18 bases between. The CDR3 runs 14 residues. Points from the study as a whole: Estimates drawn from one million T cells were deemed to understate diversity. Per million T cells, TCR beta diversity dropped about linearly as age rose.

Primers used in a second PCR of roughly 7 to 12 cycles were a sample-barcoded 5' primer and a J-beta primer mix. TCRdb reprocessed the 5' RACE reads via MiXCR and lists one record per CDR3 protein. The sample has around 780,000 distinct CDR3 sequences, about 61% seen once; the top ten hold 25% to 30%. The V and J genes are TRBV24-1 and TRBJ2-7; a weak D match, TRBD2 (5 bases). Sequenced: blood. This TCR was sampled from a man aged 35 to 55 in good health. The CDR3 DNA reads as TGTGCCACCAGCCACGACGGGGTAGACGGCGAGCAGTACTTC. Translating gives CATSHDGVDGEQYF.